These 13 T cell receptor beta chains came from one sample sequenced in a study of blood T cells in healthy people across ages. Sample-barcoded 5' priming and a J-beta primer mix drove a second PCR of roughly 7 to 11 cycles. TCRdb used MiXCR to reprocess the 5' RACE reads, holding one entry per CDR3 protein. In the table there are some 730,000 distinct CDR3 sequences, 20% to 25% of which are singletons. Sequencing was carried out using blood. The source of these receptors is a man in his 70s in good health.

The gene calls are TRBV20-1 and TRBJ2-1; tentatively, D is TRBD2 (6 bases). The CDR3 runs 13 residues. CDR1 DFQATT and CDR2 SNEGSKA come from the germline V gene (reference sequence). The V gene lost 3 bases and the J gene lost 2 bases, with 8 bases spanning the gap. The CDR3 loop reads CSASGGTYNEQFF. The CDR3 region has the DNA TGCAGTGCTAGCGGGGGAACCTACAATGAGCAGTTCTTC.

This chain links TRBV20-1 with TRBJ1-4; D may be TRBD1 (6 bases). V shed 2 bases and J shed 6 bases, with 13 bases lying between them. CDR1 is DFQATT, CDR2 SNEGSKA, per germline (reference sequence). The length of the CDR3 is 14 residues. For the CDR3, the DNA is TGCAGTGCTAGATTCGGGGCAGGGGATGAAAAACTGTTTTTT. It yields the protein CSARFGAGDEKLFF.

V gene TRBV20-1 combines with J gene TRBJ1-2; the match to TRBD1 covers 9 bases. The V gene's germline CDR1 is DFQATT and CDR2 SNEGSKA (reference sequence). V trimming: 0 bases; J trimming: 7 bases; junction bases outside the gene matches: 6. The CDR3 length is 14 residues. CDR3 protein: CSAREAQGAGGYTF. CDR3 nucleotide sequence: TGCAGTGCTAGAGAAGCACAGGGGGCAGGTGGCTACACCTTC.

This CDR3 is CASSKANRGRTYEQYV. CDR3 in DNA: TGTGCCAGCAGCAAAGCGAACCGGGGGAGGACCTACGAGCAGTACGTC. This rearrangement joins TRBV21-1 to TRBJ2-7; TRBD1, the table's D call, was not compared with the DNA. TRBV21-1 is reported as a pseudogene. The CDR3 totals 16 residues.

This clonotype was seen only a few times. V usage is TRBV11-2 and J usage is TRBJ2-1, with 9 bases matching TRBD2. The V gene's germline CDR1 is SGHAT and CDR2 FQNNGV. Unmatched junction bases numbered 4, after V lost 7 bases and J lost 6 bases. This CDR3 is built from 13 residues. CDR3 nucleotide sequence: TGTGCCAGCAAACTAGCGGGCCTCAATGAGCAGTTCTTC. The encoded protein is CASKLAGLNEQFF.

This clonotype was recorded a few times. The chain is built from TRBV6-2 or TRBV6-3 and TRBJ2-1, with 8 nucleotides matching TRBD1. The CDR3 runs to 13 residues. CDR1 is MNHEY, CDR2 SVGEGT, per germline. V lost 9 bases and J lost 7; bases outside the gene matches: 8. The CDR3 nucleotides are TGTGCCAGTTGTTGGACAGGGAGTAATGAGCAGTTCTTC. It specifies CASCWTGSNEQFF.

This chain uses TRBV7-9 with TRBJ2-3; D gene uncertain. The CDR3 spans 15 residues. CDR1 is SEHNR, CDR2 FQNEAQ, per germline (reference sequence). V was cut by 1 base and J by 2 bases, with 10 bases left in between. The CDR3 DNA is TGTGCCAGCAGCTTAGACAACCACAACACAGATACGCAGTATTTT. This gives the protein CASSLDNHNTDTQYF.

J is TRBJ2-3 and V is TRBV21-1; the D call of TRBD2 is as the table states it, not checked on the DNA. TRBV21-1 is a pseudogene. The CDR3 runs to 16 residues. The CDR3 DNA follows: TGTGCCAGCAGCAACGGCGGGAGGAGATGTGGAGATACGCAGTATTTT. It yields the protein CASSNGGRRCGDTQYF.

This chain joins TRBV7-2 and TRBJ2-6; tentatively, D is TRBD2 (5 bases). The CDR3 has 17 residues. Deletions cut 1 base from V and 2 bases from J, with 12 bases between. The V gene's germline CDR1 is SGHTA and CDR2 FQGNSA. In nucleotides, the CDR3 is TGTGCCAGCAGCTTAGTGTCCTCGAGGGCTGGGGCCAACGTCCTGACTTTC. This codes for CASSLVSSRAGANVLTF. Looking up the rest from reference TRBV7-2 and TRBJ2-6 gives the full variable domain: GAGVSQSPSNKVTEKGKDVELRCDPISGHTALYWYRQSLGQGLEFLIYFQGNSAPDKSGLPSDRFSAERTGGSVSTLTIQRTQQEDSAVYLCASSLVSSRAGANVLTFGAGSRLTVL.

This chain joins TRBV19 and TRBJ2-1, with D perhaps TRBD2 (5 bases). Germline V CDR1 and CDR2: LNHDA, SQIVND (reference sequence). The germline V and J ends were trimmed by 6 bases and 6 bases, with 18 bases remaining between them. CDR3 size: 15 residues. This CDR3 reads CASRNGGSASNEQFF. CDR3 nucleotide sequence: TGTGCCAGTAGAAATGGCGGGTCGGCTAGCAATGAGCAGTTCTTC.

This clonotype occurred a few times. This chain joins TRBV2 and TRBJ1-2, with 9 bases matching TRBD1. The trim removed 6 bases at V and 3 bases at J, leaving 5 bases unmatched. The germline CDR1 and CDR2 sequences are SNHLY and FYNNEI. CDR3 length: 14 amino acids. DNA of the CDR3: TGTGCCAGCAGAGAGGACAGGGGTTACTATGGCTACACCTTC. Protein sequence: CASREDRGYYGYTF.

This chain joins TRBV7-3 and TRBJ2-1; D is possibly TRBD2 (5 bases). V was pared by 5 bases and J by 6 bases, with 17 bases between. This CDR3 has 15 amino acids. The germline V gene has CDR1 SGHTA and CDR2 FQGTGA. The CDR3 nucleotides are TGTGCCAGCAGCCCAAGTCGGGATAGGAGCAATGAGCAGTTCTTC. It yields the protein CASSPSRDRSNEQFF.

The sample holds many counts of this clonotype. This chain uses TRBV7-2 with TRBJ2-1, with a tentative D call TRBD1 (7 bases). The CDR3 extends over 13 amino acids. The germline V gene encodes CDR1 SGHTA and CDR2 FQGNSA. Trimming pared 2 bases from V and 8 bases from J, leaving 10 bases between. CDR3 in DNA: TGTGCCAGCAGCTTACAGGGGGGCGATGAGCAGTTCTTC. It yields the protein CASSLQGGDEQFF.